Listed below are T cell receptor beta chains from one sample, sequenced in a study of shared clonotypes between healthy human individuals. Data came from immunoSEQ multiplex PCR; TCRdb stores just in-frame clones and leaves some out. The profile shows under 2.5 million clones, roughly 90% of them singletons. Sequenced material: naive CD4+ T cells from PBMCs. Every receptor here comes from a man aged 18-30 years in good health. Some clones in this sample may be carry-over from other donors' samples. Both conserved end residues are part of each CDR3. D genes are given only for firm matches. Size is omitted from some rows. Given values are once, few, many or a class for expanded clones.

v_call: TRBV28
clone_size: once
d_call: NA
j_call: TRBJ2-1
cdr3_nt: TGTGCCAGCCGATCCATGGGGTCCTACAATGAGCAGTTCTTC
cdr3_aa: CASRSMGSYNEQFF

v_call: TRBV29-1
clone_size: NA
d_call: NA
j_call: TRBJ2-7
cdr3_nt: TGCAGCGTCGCCACAGATGCCTACGAGCAGTACTTC
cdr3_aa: CSVATDAYEQYF

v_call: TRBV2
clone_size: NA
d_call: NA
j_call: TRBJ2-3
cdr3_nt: TGTGCCAGCAGTGAGGGGGGGGGCACGGATACGCAGTATTTT
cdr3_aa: CASSEGGGTDTQYF

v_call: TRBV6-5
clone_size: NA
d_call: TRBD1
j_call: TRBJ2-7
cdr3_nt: TGTGCCAGCAGTTATGGGCAGGGGGTCTACGAGCAGTACTTC
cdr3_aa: CASSYGQGVYEQYF

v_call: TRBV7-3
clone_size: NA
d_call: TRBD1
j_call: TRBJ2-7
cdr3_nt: TGTGCCAGCAGCTTAGCCGACAGGGTCTACGAGCAGTACTTC
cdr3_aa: CASSLADRVYEQYF

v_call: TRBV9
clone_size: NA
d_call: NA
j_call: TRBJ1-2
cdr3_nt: TGTGCCAGCAGCGTAGCAGGGGATAGCTATGGCTACACCTTC
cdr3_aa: CASSVAGDSYGYTF

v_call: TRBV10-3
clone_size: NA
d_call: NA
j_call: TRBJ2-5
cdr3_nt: TGTGCCTCCCAGACAAGAACTCAAGAGACCCAGTACTTC
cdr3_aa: CASQTRTQETQYF

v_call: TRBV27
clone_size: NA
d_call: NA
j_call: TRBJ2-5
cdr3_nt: TGTGCCAGCAGTTCACCAAGTTCCATGCCAGAGACCCAGTACTTC
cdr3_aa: CASSSPSSMPETQYF

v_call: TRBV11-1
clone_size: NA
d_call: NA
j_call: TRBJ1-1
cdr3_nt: TGTGCCAGCAGCTCCCGACCGGGGTTGGGGAACACTGAAGCTTTCTTT
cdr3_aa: CASSSRPGLGNTEAFF

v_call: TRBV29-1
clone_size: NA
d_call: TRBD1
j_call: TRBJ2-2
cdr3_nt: TGCAGCGGAGGGACAGTTTACTCCGGGGAGCTGTTTTTT
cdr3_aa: CSGGTVYSGELFF

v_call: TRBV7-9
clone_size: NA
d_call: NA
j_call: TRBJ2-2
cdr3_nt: TGTGCCAGCAGCCAAGCGGGCGGTACCGGGGAGCTGTTTTTT
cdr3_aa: CASSQAGGTGELFF

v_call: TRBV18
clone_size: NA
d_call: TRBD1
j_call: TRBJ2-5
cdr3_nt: TGTGCCAGCACTAAGGACAGGGAAGAGACCCAGTACTTC
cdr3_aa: CASTKDREETQYF

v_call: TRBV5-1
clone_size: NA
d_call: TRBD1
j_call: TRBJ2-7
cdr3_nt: TGCGCCAGCAGCCGCGGGACAGGGAACACCTACGAGCAGTACTTC
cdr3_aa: CASSRGTGNTYEQYF

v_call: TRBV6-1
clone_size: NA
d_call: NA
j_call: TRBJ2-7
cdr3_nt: TGTGCCAGCAGTGGACTGGCACAGTCCCTCTACGAGCAGTACTTC
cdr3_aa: CASSGLAQSLYEQYF

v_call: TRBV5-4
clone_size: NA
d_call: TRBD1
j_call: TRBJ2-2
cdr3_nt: TGTGCCAGCAGCTCACCCAGATACAGGGGGCAGAACACCGGGGAGCTGTTTTTT
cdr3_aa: CASSSPRYRGQNTGELFF

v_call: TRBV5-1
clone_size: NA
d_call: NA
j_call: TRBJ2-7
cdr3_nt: TGCGCCAGCAGTTTAGCGGCATCATCCTACGAGCAGTACTTC
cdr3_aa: CASSLAASSYEQYF

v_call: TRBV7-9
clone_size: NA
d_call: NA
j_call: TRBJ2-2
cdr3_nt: TGTGCCAGCAGCTTAGCCCTCCGAGGCAACCGGGGAAACACCGGGGAGCTGTTTTTT
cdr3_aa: CASSLALRGNRGNTGELFF

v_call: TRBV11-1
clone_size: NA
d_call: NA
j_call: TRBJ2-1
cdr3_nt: TGTGCCAGCAGCTGGGGAGTTCACAATGAGCAGTTCTTC
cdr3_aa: CASSWGVHNEQFF